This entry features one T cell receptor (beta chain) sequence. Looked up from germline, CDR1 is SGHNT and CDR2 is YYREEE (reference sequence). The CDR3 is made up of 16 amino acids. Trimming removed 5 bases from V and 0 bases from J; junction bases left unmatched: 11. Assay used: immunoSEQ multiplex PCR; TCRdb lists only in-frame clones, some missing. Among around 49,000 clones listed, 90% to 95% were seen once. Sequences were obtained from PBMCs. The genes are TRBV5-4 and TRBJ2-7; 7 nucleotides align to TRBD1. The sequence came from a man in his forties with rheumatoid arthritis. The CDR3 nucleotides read TGTGCCAGCAGTTCAGGCCCCGCAGGGGGCTCCTACGAGCAGTACTTC. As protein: CASSSGPAGGSYEQYF.